This record concerns one TCR beta chain sequence. Its antigen is undetermined. This record comes from a study of radiotherapy plus CTLA-4 blockade in lung cancer. Study-level findings and limits: An expansion of tumor-derived TCR clones occurred in blood after radiotherapy plus ipilimumab.

The data were produced by immunoSEQ multiplex PCR, yet TCRdb's version contains in-frame clones alone and is incomplete. The table includes tens of thousands of clones, 65% to 75% detected once. The V gene end was trimmed by 5 bases and the J gene end by 2 bases; junction bases not matched to a gene: 4. The CDR3 is 14 amino acids. Germline V gene data show CDR1 as SGDLS and CDR2 as YYNGEE. The TCR comes from a human donor with non-small cell lung cancer who had stable disease on radiotherapy plus ipilimumab. This specimen was peripheral blood, taken from a patient treated with radiotherapy plus ipilimumab. V gene TRBV9 combines with J gene TRBJ2-7; 10 nucleotides line up with TRBD1. As DNA, the CDR3 is TGTGCCAGCAGTAGGGGGACAGGGGCCTACGAGCAGTACTTC. This encodes CASSRGTGAYEQYF.